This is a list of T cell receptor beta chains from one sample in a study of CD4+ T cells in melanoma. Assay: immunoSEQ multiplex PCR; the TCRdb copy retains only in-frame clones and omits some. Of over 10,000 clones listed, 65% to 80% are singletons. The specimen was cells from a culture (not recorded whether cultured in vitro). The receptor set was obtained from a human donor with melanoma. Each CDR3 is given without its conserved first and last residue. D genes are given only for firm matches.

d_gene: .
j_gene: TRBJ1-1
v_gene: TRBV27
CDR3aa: ASSFLGQSMNTEAF

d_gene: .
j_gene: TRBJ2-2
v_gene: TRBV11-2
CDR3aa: ASSPRGFETGELF

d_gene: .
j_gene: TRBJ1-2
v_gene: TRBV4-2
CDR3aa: ASSRDQGGLYGYT

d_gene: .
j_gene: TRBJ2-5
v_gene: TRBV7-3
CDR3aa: ASSSSTSQETQY

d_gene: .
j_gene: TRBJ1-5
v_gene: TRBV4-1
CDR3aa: ASSQGSRDRPQH

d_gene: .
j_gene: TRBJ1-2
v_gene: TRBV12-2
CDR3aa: ASRLVSGDSNYGYT

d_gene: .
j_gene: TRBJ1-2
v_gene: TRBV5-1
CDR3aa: ASSLDEFGYGYT

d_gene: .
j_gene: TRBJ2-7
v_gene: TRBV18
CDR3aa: ASSPGDLWYEQY

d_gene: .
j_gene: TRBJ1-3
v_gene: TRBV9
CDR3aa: ASSEDGNTIY

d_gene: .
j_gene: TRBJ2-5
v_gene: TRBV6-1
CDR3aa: ASSEARAVSQETQY

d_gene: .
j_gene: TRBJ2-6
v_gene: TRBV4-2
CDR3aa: ASSQEGRGGRSGANVLT